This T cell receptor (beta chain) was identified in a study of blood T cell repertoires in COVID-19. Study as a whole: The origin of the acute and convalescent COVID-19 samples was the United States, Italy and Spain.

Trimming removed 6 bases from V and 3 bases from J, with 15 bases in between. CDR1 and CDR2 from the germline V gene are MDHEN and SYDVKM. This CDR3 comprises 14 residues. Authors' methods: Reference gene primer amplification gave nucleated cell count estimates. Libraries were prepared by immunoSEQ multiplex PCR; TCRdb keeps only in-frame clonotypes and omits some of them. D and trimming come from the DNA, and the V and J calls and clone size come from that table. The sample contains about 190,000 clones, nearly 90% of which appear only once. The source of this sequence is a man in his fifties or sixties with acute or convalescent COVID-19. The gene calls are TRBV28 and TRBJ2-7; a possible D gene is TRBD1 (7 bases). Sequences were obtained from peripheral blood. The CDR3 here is CASREGAPIYEQYF. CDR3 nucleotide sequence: TGTGCCAGCAGGGAGGGGGCGCCAATCTACGAGCAGTACTTC.